This T cell receptor beta chain originates from a study of T-cell memory formation after mild COVID-19. General observations from the study: Proof of SARS-CoV-2 specificity was absent for the second-wave clones that crested on day 37.

In TCRdb, the 5' RACE reads were re-called with MiXCR into one record per CDR3 protein. The table lists 400,000 to 500,000 distinct CDR3 sequences, approximately 24% of them singletons. With 5 bases removed from V and 1 base from J, the gap between germline ends came to 11 bases. CDR1 MNHEY and CDR2 SVGAGI come from the germline V gene. The CDR3 has 14 amino acids. Points on this clonotype: The antigen remains undetermined.

The receptor was isolated from an adult woman who had mild COVID-19 (a few samples of this study predate the infection). Cell type and time point are not known. Sequencing was performed on PBMCs or a T cell subset sorted from them (not recorded which). The chain joins TRBV6-5 to TRBJ1-1; D may be TRBD1 (5 bases). CDR3 nucleotides: TGTGCCAGCAGTCAACATGGGACGAACACTGAAGCTTTCTTT. Translated: CASSQHGTNTEAFF.